Each of the 14 T cell receptor beta chains below was sequenced from the same sample in a study of response to subunit inactivated influenza vaccine. TCRdb independently ran MiXCR on the RT-PCR reads; one entry per CDR3 protein. The table records roughly 500,000 distinct CDR3 sequences, about 15% of them present only once. The source material was CD4+ T cells sorted from PBMCs, sampled less than 30 months after vaccination. These TCRs come from a man between 50 and 69 years old who received an inactivated influenza vaccine.

There are a few counts of this clonotype. The rearrangement joins TRBV7-3 to TRBJ2-1, with D possibly called TRBD1 or TRBD2 (5 bases each). Trimming shortened V by 4 bases and J by 9 bases, and 10 bases separated the two germline ends. The CDR3 loop spans 12 amino acids. Per the germline V gene, CDR1 is SGHTA and CDR2 is FQGTGA. The CDR3 DNA follows: TGTGCCAGCAGCTCCTATGGGGGTGAGCAGTTCTTC. Encoded protein: CASSSYGGEQFF.

The chain has TRBV29-1 and TRBJ2-5; a possible D gene is TRBD2 (6 bases). This CDR3 contains 14 residues. Germline-derived CDR1 and CDR2 are SQVTM and ANQGSEA. V was pared by 5 bases and J by 5 bases, with 18 bases between. The CDR3 sequence is CSVRVGGRLETQYF. Here the CDR3 DNA reads TGCAGCGTTAGGGTGGGGGGAAGGTTGGAGACCCAGTACTTC.

This clonotype was observed a handful of times. The V gene is TRBV24-1, the J gene TRBJ2-5, with 9 bases lining up with TRBD1. The CDR3 has 15 residues. V lost 0 bases and J lost 5; bases outside the gene matches: 3. Germline loops: CDR1 KGHDR, CDR2 SFDVKD. In DNA, the CDR3 is TGTGCCACCAGTGATTTGGGGACAGGGTTGGAGACCCAGTACTTC. Protein product: CATSDLGTGLETQYF.

This clonotype was picked up many times. The V gene is TRBV12-3 or TRBV12-4, the J gene TRBJ2-3; the D is unclear. The CDR3 has 16 amino acids. Trimming pared 0 bases from V and 0 bases from J, leaving 10 bases between. CDR3 loop: CASSLAGVSSTDTQYF. CDR3 nucleotide sequence: TGTGCCAGCAGTTTAGCTGGCGTTTCTAGCACAGATACGCAGTATTTT.

The genes are TRBV5-1 and TRBJ1-2; 7 nucleotides align to TRBD1. The V gene end was trimmed by 4 bases and the J gene end by 8 bases; junction bases not matched to a gene: 5. The CDR3 loop spans 12 amino acids. In germline, CDR1 is SGHRS, CDR2 YFSETQ. CDR3 DNA sequence: TGCGCCAGCAGCAACTCAGGGGGAGGCTACACCTTC. Its protein is CASSNSGGGYTF.

This clonotype was recorded once. This chain links TRBV12-3 or TRBV12-4 with TRBJ1-4; 8 nucleotides align to TRBD1. The J segment lost 3 bases and the V segment lost 5 bases, leaving 2 bases of the junction unmatched. This CDR3 has 14 amino acids. The CDR3 DNA follows: TGTGCCAGCAGTCAGGGGGCCGCTAATGAAAAACTGTTTTTT. Translating gives CASSQGAANEKLFF.

This clonotype appeared a few times. This chain links TRBV7-2 with TRBJ2-1, with TRBD2 matching 7 bases. The CDR3 has 13 amino acids. V lost 1 base and J lost 12; bases outside the gene matches: 6. Germline CDR1 SGHTA, CDR2 FQGNSA. DNA for the CDR3: TGTGCCAGCAGCTTAGGAAGACTAGCCGCGCAGTTCTTC. Amino acid sequence: CASSLGRLAAQFF.

This clonotype has more than one count but fewer than ten. The chain uses TRBV20-1 and TRBJ2-7; D is unclear. V dropped 5 bases and J dropped 5 bases, with 13 bases sitting between them. The CDR3 length is 12 residues. CDR1 is DFQATT and CDR2 is SNEGSKA in the germline V gene (reference sequence). The CDR3 loop is CSAFNPHHEQYF. Written as DNA, the CDR3 is TGCAGTGCTTTCAACCCCCACCACGAGCAGTACTTC.

The rearrangement joins TRBV10-3 to TRBJ2-3, with 8 nucleotides matching TRBD1. The CDR3 has 14 residues. V dropped 7 bases and J dropped 0; count of bases not matched to a gene: 3. Per the germline V gene, CDR1 is ENHRY and CDR2 is SYGVKD. CDR3 loop: CAIMDRDSTDTQYF. The CDR3 region has the DNA TGTGCCATCATGGACAGGGATAGCACAGATACGCAGTATTTT.

The J gene is TRBJ2-7, the V gene TRBV5-5; no clear D. Trimming cost V 4 bases and J 7 bases, with 9 bases left between them. This CDR3 region has 11 residues. CDR1 SGHKS and CDR2 YYEKEE come from the germline V gene (reference sequence). The CDR3 nucleotides are TGTGCCAGCAGCCTTCAGTGGGAGCAGTACTTC. Translation gives CASSLQWEQYF.

This clonotype was counted a few times. V and J are TRBV29-1 and TRBJ1-4; D is ambiguous. Per the germline V gene, CDR1 is SQVTM and CDR2 is ANQGSEA. The length of the CDR3 is 13 residues. Trimming took off 5 bases at V and 7 bases at J, with 14 bases between the two ends. The CDR3 sequence: CSVRTDWSEKLFF. CDR3 sequence (DNA): TGCAGCGTTAGGACCGATTGGAGTGAAAAACTGTTTTTT.

This clonotype was seen a handful of times. The chain couples TRBV20-1 to TRBJ2-2; 13 bases are a match to TRBD2. V shed 6 bases and J 1 base; nucleotides not matched to a gene: 5. The CDR3 has 16 residues. Germline V gene sequence: CDR1 DFQATT, CDR2 SNEGSKA (reference sequence). CDR3 loop: CSARTSGSGNTGELFF. The CDR3 coding sequence is TGCAGTGCCCGGACTAGCGGGAGTGGGAACACCGGGGAGCTGTTTTTT.

This chain links TRBV12-3 or TRBV12-4 with TRBJ1-1; D gene ambiguous. The CDR3 is 14 residues long. Trimming removed 3 bases from V and 3 bases from J, with 11 bases in between. Here the CDR3 DNA reads TGTGCCAGCAGTTTTTCCGAGGGTTACACTGAAGCTTTCTTT. It encodes CASSFSEGYTEAFF.

This clonotype was recorded a few times. The CDR3 sequence: CASSLRRQGQETQYF. For the CDR3, the DNA is TGTGCCAGCAGCTTAAGGAGACAGGGACAAGAGACCCAGTACTTC. The J gene is TRBJ2-5, the V gene TRBV7-9, with 7 bases that match TRBD1. Germline V lookup: CDR1 SEHNR, CDR2 FQNEAQ (reference sequence). The length of the CDR3 is 15 residues. V trimming: 2 bases; J trimming: 2 bases; junction bases outside the gene matches: 5.